The rows below give T cell receptor beta chains drawn from one sample of a study of T cells in Graves' hyperthyroidism and ophthalmopathy. TCRdb analysed the multiplex PCR reads with MiXCR anew, one entry per CDR3 protein. The table includes approximately 690,000 distinct CDR3 sequences, 13% to 15% detected once. Material: blood. These receptors all come from a woman in her fifties or sixties with Graves' ophthalmopathy. CDR3s include the opening cysteine and the closing phenylalanine or tryptophan. A D gene is named only where the DNA matches it firmly. Size tells how often a clone was seen (once, few, many) or the class of an expanded clone, and some rows leave it out.

v_call	d_call	j_call	clone_size	cdr3_aa	cdr3_nt
TRBV12-3/TRBV12-4	-	TRBJ2-7	many	CASTRDTSYEQYF	TGTGCCAGCACCCGGGACACCTCCTACGAGCAGTACTTC
TRBV20-1	-	TRBJ2-7	many	CSARFSVYPYEQYF	TGCAGTGCTAGGTTTAGCGTCTACCCCTACGAGCAGTACTTC
TRBV5-1	-	TRBJ2-7	many	CASSFTFRGAYEQYF	TGCGCCAGCAGCTTTACGTTTCGCGGGGCCTACGAGCAGTACTTC
TRBV19	TRBD2	TRBJ2-7	-	CASTPRGLAGVEQYF	TGTGCCAGTACTCCCCGAGGGCTAGCGGGAGTCGAGCAGTACTTC
TRBV7-6	TRBD1	TRBJ2-3	many	CASNNRDSFTQYF	TGTGCCAGCAACAACCGGGACAGCTTTACGCAGTATTTT
TRBV19	TRBD2	TRBJ2-2	few	CASNPRGTRFTGELFF	TGTGCCAGTAACCCGCGGGGGACTAGGTTTACCGGGGAGCTGTTTTTT
TRBV28	TRBD1	TRBJ2-5	many	CASSRLEGTGLETQYF	TGTGCCAGCAGCCGATTGGAGGGGACAGGGTTAGAGACCCAGTACTTC
TRBV20-1	-	TRBJ2-7	-	CSAREWNYEQYF	TGCAGTGCTAGAGAATGGAACTACGAGCAGTACTTC
TRBV5-1	-	TRBJ1-1	many	CASSLDRRGAFF	TGCGCCAGCAGCTTGGACAGAAGGGGAGCTTTCTTT
TRBV9	TRBD2	TRBJ2-1	few	CASSVGLAGAGEQFF	TGTGCCAGCAGCGTGGGACTAGCGGGAGCAGGGGAGCAGTTCTTC
TRBV30	-	TRBJ1-1	-	CAWSRKSIHTEAFF	TGTGCCTGGAGTCGCAAATCTATTCACACTGAAGCTTTCTTT
TRBV18	-	TRBJ2-1	many	CASSRRGSSHNEQFF	TGTGCCAGCTCGCGTCGGGGGAGCTCCCACAATGAGCAGTTCTTC
TRBV28	-	TRBJ2-1	many	CASSFPIAEQFF	TGTGCCAGCAGTTTTCCCATCGCTGAGCAGTTCTTC